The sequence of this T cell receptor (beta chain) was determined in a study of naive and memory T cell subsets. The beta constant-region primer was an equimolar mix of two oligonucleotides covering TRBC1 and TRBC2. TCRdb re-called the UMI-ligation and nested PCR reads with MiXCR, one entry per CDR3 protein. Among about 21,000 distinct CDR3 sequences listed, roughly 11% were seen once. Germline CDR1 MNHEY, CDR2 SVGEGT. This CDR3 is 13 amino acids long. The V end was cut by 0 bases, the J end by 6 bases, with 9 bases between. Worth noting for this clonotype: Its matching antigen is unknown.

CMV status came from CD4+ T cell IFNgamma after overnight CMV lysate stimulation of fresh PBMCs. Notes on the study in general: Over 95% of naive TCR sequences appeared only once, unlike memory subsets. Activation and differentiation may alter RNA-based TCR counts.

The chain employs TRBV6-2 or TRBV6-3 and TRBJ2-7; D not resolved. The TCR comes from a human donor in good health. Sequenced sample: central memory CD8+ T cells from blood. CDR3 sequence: CASSYSLRSEQYF. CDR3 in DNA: TGTGCCAGCAGTTACTCCTTGCGATCCGAGCAGTACTTC.